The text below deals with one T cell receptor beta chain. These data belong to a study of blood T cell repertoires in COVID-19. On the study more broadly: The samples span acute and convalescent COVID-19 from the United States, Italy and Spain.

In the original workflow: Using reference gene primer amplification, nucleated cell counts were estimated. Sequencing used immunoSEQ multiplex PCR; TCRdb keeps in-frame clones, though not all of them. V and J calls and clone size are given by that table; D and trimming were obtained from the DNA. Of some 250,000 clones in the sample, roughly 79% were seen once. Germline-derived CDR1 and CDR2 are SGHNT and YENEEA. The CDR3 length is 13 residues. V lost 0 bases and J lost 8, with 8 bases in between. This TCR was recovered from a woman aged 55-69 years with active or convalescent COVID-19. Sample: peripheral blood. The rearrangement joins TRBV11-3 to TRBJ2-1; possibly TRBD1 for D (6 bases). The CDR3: CASSLDQGYEQFF. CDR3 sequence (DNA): TGTGCCAGCAGCTTAGATCAGGGGTATGAGCAGTTCTTC. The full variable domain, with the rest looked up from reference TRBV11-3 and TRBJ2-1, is EAGVVQSPRYKIIEKKQPVAFWCNPISGHNTLYWYLQNLGQGPELLIRYENEEAVDDSQLPKDRFSAERLKGVDSTLKIQPAELGDSAVYLCASSLDQGYEQFFGPGTRLTVL.